These T cell receptor beta chains were read from a single sample in a study of cytomegalovirus exposure and HLA in healthy donors. Produced via immunoSEQ multiplex PCR; TCRdb's table is partial and in-frame only. The sample lists a few hundred thousand clones, about 82% occurring once. Material: PBMCs. The origin of the receptors is a young man in good health and CMV-seronegative. Both conserved end residues are part of each CDR3. D genes are given only for firm matches. Clone size is stated in some rows and not others, as once, few, many or a class when expanded.

CDR3 length: 17
D gene: TRBD2
clone size: -
V gene: TRBV12-5
J gene: TRBJ2-7
CDR3 protein: CASPQRGTSGGSYEQYF
CDR3 DNA: TGTGCTAGTCCCCAGCGGGGGACTAGCGGGGGTTCCTACGAGCAGTACTTC

CDR3 length: 14
D gene: -
clone size: -
V gene: TRBV19
J gene: TRBJ2-7
CDR3 protein: CASRTRANSYEQYF
CDR3 DNA: TGTGCCAGTAGAACCAGGGCCAACTCCTACGAGCAGTACTTC

CDR3 length: 18
D gene: TRBD1
clone size: -
V gene: TRBV5-1
J gene: TRBJ1-1
CDR3 protein: CASSLDGTGGRRNTEAFF
CDR3 DNA: TGCGCCAGCAGCTTGGACGGGACAGGGGGTCGTCGGAACACTGAAGCTTTCTTT

CDR3 length: 15
D gene: -
clone size: -
V gene: TRBV28
J gene: TRBJ2-7
CDR3 protein: CASSYTKPHSYEQYF
CDR3 DNA: TGTGCCAGCAGTTATACAAAACCGCACTCCTACGAGCAGTACTTC

CDR3 length: 14
D gene: TRBD1
clone size: -
V gene: TRBV28
J gene: TRBJ1-4
CDR3 protein: CASSHVRGREKLFF
CDR3 DNA: TGTGCCAGCAGCCACGTCAGGGGGCGTGAAAAACTGTTTTTT

CDR3 length: 16
D gene: TRBD1
clone size: -
V gene: TRBV6-1
J gene: TRBJ1-6
CDR3 protein: CASSDPQGASNSPLHF
CDR3 DNA: TGTGCCAGCAGTGACCCCCAGGGGGCATCTAATTCACCCCTCCACTTT

CDR3 length: 15
D gene: TRBD1
clone size: -
V gene: TRBV6-1
J gene: TRBJ1-5
CDR3 protein: CASKGAGRAGQPQHF
CDR3 DNA: TGTGCCAGCAAGGGGGCCGGCCGGGCAGGTCAGCCCCAGCATTTT

CDR3 length: 17
D gene: -
clone size: -
V gene: TRBV2
J gene: TRBJ1-3
CDR3 protein: CASSEALVGQSGNTIYF
CDR3 DNA: TGTGCCAGCAGTGAAGCGCTGGTAGGACAGTCTGGAAACACCATATATTTT

CDR3 length: 17
D gene: TRBD2
clone size: once
V gene: TRBV18
J gene: TRBJ2-7
CDR3 protein: CASSSWAGTSASYEQYF
CDR3 DNA: TGTGCCAGCTCATCTTGGGCCGGGACTAGCGCGTCCTACGAGCAGTACTTC

CDR3 length: 14
D gene: -
clone size: -
V gene: TRBV5-1
J gene: TRBJ2-3
CDR3 protein: CASSAIVGVDTQYF
CDR3 DNA: TGCGCCAGCAGCGCCATCGTAGGGGTAGATACGCAGTATTTT